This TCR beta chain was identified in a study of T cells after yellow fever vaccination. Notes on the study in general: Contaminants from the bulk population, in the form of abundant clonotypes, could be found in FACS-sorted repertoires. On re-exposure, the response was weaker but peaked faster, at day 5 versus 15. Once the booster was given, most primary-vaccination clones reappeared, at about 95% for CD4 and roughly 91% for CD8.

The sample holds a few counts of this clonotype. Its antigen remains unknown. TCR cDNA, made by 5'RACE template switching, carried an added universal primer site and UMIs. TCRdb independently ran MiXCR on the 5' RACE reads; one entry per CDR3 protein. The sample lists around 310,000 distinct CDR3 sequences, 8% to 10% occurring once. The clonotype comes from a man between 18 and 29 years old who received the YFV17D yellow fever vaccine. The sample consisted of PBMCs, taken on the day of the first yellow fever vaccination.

The CDR3 reads CSARDARTSANEQFF. CDR3 nucleotides: TGCAGTGCTAGAGACGCTCGGACTAGCGCCAATGAGCAGTTCTTC. This chain links TRBV20-1 with TRBJ2-1, with 9 bases aligning to TRBD2. This CDR3 contains 15 residues. J was trimmed by 6 bases and V by 0 bases; bases with no gene match: 6. From germline, CDR1 is DFQATT and CDR2 SNEGSKA (reference sequence).